A selection of T cell receptor beta chains follows, all from one sample in a study of T-cell reconstitution after alpha-beta-depleted transplantation in children. TCRdb processed the PCR reads anew with MiXCR; each CDR3 protein has one entry. The data contain more than 450,000 distinct CDR3 sequences, roughly 18% of them singletons. The specimen comprised PBMCs from the stem cell graft donor, sampled from the stem cell graft. These receptors were collected from a human donor who donated a stem cell graft to a child with acute lymphoblastic leukemia. The CDR3 runs from the conserved cysteine through the conserved F or W. Each record gives: J gene, V gene, clone size, CDR3 length, CDR3 protein. Some rows have no size entry. The others give once, few or many, or a class for an expanded clone.

TRBJ2-5	TRBV12-5	few	13	CASGEREEETQYF
TRBJ1-1	TRBV20-1	few	16	CSATSRDRVLNTEAFF
TRBJ2-3	TRBV11-2	.	16	CASSLRRSSHGDTQYF
TRBJ2-7	TRBV5-1	.	13	CASSAGLGSQQYF
TRBJ1-2	TRBV5-1	few	13	CASHRGQQYGYTF
TRBJ2-5	TRBV18	few	15	CASSPTSGRVETQYF
TRBJ2-7	TRBV20-1	.	15	CSARELTFSSYEQYF
TRBJ2-5	TRBV5-1	.	15	CASSPDTGPRETQYF
TRBJ1-6	TRBV20-1	many	12	CSARSYNSPLHF
TRBJ2-1	TRBV29-1	.	13	CSVVEYGQDEQFF
TRBJ1-1	TRBV3-1	.	14	CASSRLFIGDSAFF
TRBJ2-7	TRBV20-1	.	13	CSATAILSYEQYF
TRBJ1-5	TRBV20-1	few	10	CSASDRAQHF
TRBJ2-1	TRBV20-1	.	16	CSASANRDFSYNEQFF
TRBJ2-3	TRBV5-1	.	17	CASSADRTSGVGDTQYF
TRBJ2-3	TRBV9	.	16	CASSVGPGINTDTQYF
TRBJ2-3	TRBV7-9	many	16	CASSLDSGGSTDTQYF
TRBJ2-5	TRBV12-3/TRBV12-4	few	15	CASSLIRGPQETQYF
TRBJ2-3	TRBV6-2/TRBV6-3	once	16	CASSYSGTRAGDTQYF
TRBJ2-7	TRBV20-1	many	13	CSARLAGTYEQYF
TRBJ1-4	TRBV30	once	15	CAWGDRGETNEKLFF
TRBJ1-1	TRBV4-1	few	14	CASSGILRGTEAFF
TRBJ1-1	TRBV12-3/TRBV12-4	few	15	CASSSPKGGQIEAFF
TRBJ1-1	TRBV30	few	11	CAWSDTTEAFF
TRBJ2-1	TRBV29-1	.	11	CSVDYVNEQFF
TRBJ1-4	TRBV11-2	few	15	CASSLGFSPNEKLFF
TRBJ1-5	TRBV12-3/TRBV12-4	few	13	CASSLGAYQPQHF
TRBJ2-1	TRBV24-1	.	15	CATSVGTSSYNEQFF
TRBJ2-7	TRBV7-2	.	17	CASSLRGGLAGIYEQYF
TRBJ1-5	TRBV4-1	few	15	CASSQYTGSNQPQHF
TRBJ2-2	TRBV29-1	few	13	CSGAGPNTGELFF
TRBJ2-1	TRBV20-1	.	17	CRPPTTSGIVISNEQFF